Below are 21 T cell receptor beta chains sequenced from a single sample in a study of cytomegalovirus exposure and HLA in healthy donors. Primers included in the PCR were 60 Vbeta and 13 Jbeta primers. The data were produced by immunoSEQ multiplex PCR, yet TCRdb's version contains in-frame clones alone and is incomplete. This sample has some 160,000 clones, with roughly 70% found just once. The sequencing input was PBMCs. The receptors shown here come from a woman between 35 and 50 years old in good health and CMV-seronegative.

The CDR3 loop is CASSEGDVFTGELFF. CDR3 in DNA: TGTGCCAGCAGTGAAGGAGACGTATTCACCGGGGAGCTGTTTTTT. V usage is TRBV6-4 and J usage is TRBJ2-2; D unclear. The V end lost 3 bases, the J end lost 4 bases, and 12 bases lay between the germline ends. The CDR3 has 15 amino acids. Germline CDR1 reads MRHNA; CDR2 reads SNTAGT.

V gene TRBV30 combines with J gene TRBJ1-1; a possible D gene is TRBD1 (5 bases). The CDR3 has 13 amino acids. The germline CDR1 and CDR2 sequences are GTSNPN and SVGIG (reference sequence). Deletions cut 0 bases from V and 3 bases from J, with 8 bases between. The CDR3 DNA follows: TGTGCCTGGAGTGTAGGCAGGGACACTGAAGCTTTCTTT. Its protein is CAWSVGRDTEAFF.

J is TRBJ2-7 and V is TRBV7-8; possible D gene TRBD1, 6 bases. V was clipped by 5 bases and J by 4 bases, with 21 bases between them. This CDR3 comprises 16 residues. Germline V gene lookup returns CDR1 SGHVS and CDR2 FQNEAQ. CDR3 coding DNA: TGTGCCAGCAGCCCCCCCTTGGGGGCCAGCCCTTACGAGCAGTACTTC. Protein: CASSPPLGASPYEQYF.

Concerning this clone: The junction does not match germline at one end; this may be a read error. V usage is TRBV6-7 and J usage is TRBJ2-5; a weak D match, TRBD1 (6 bases). TRBV6-7 is marked as an open reading frame, function uncertain. CDR3 length equals 15 residues. CDR3 DNA sequence: TGTGCCAACAGTTACTCGTTACAGGGTCGGGAGACCCAGTACTTC. It translates to CANSYSLQGRETQYF.

The V call is TRBV2, the J call TRBJ1-5; 7 nucleotides align to TRBD1. Germline lookup yields CDR1 SNHLY and CDR2 FYNNEI. The V gene end was trimmed by 4 bases and the J gene end by 8 bases; junction bases not matched to a gene: 5. This CDR3 is 13 amino acids long. The CDR3 loop reads CASSARGEEPQHF. Written as DNA, the CDR3 is TGTGCCAGCAGTGCCAGGGGGGAAGAGCCCCAGCATTTT.

This chain joins TRBV19 and TRBJ1-5; D possibly corresponds to TRBD1 (6 bases). V lost 7 bases, J lost 10 bases, and 17 bases lay in between. Looked up from germline, CDR1 is LNHDA and CDR2 is SQIVND (reference sequence). CDR3 length: 13 amino acids. CDR3 nucleotides: TGTGCCAGTAATTTGGGGGCCAAGGGACCCCAGCATTTT. Encoded protein: CASNLGAKGPQHF. Full variable domain (remainder filled in from reference TRBV19 and TRBJ1-5): DGGITQSPKYLFRKEGQNVTLSCEQNLNHDAMYWYRQDPGQGLRLIYYSQIVNDFQKGDIAEGYSVSREKKESFPLTVTSAQKNPTAFYLCASNLGAKGPQHFGDGTRLSIL.

V usage is TRBV19 and J usage is TRBJ2-1; D might be TRBD2 (6 bases). From germline, CDR1 is LNHDA and CDR2 SQIVND (reference sequence). Trimming removed 6 bases at V and 2 bases at J, with 17 bases between. The CDR3 consists of 16 residues. CDR3: CASSPFQAGTYNEQFF. The CDR3 bases are TGTGCCAGTAGCCCCTTCCAGGCGGGAACCTACAATGAGCAGTTCTTC.

The CDR3 DNA is TGTGCCAGCAGCTCCTTGGCGGGGGACTACGAGCAGTACTTC. Translated: CASSSLAGDYEQYF. This chain joins TRBV7-9 and TRBJ2-7, with 7 bases that match TRBD2. Germline CDR1 is SEHNR and CDR2 is FQNEAQ (reference sequence). The CDR3 extends over 14 amino acids. The J segment lost 3 bases and the V segment lost 4 bases, leaving 6 bases of the junction unmatched.

The rearrangement uses TRBV7-6 and TRBJ1-1; TRBD1 matches 10 bases. CDR1 SGHVS and CDR2 FNYEAQ come from the germline V gene. The CDR3 spans 19 residues. J lost 5 bases, V lost 4 bases, and 19 bases had no gene match. CDR3 bases: TGTGCCAGCAGCTCTGTACCTTGGGACAGGGGAGGACGGAGGACTGAAGCTTTCTTT. Translation gives CASSSVPWDRGGRRTEAFF.

The rearrangement links TRBV5-1 to TRBJ2-7; TRBD1 agrees at 7 bases. Germline CDR1 reads SGHRS; CDR2 reads YFSETQ. J was trimmed by 7 bases and V by 2 bases; bases with no gene match: 3. The CDR3 spans 12 residues. The CDR3 sequence: CASSFTGDEQYF. CDR3 bases: TGCGCCAGCAGCTTTACAGGGGATGAGCAGTACTTC.

This chain connects TRBV2 to TRBJ2-7; D perhaps matches TRBD1 (6 bases). The CDR3 is 14 amino acids. The ends were cut back, 5 bases at V and 0 bases at J, with 11 bases in the middle. Germline V CDR1 and CDR2: SNHLY, FYNNEI. DNA of the CDR3: TGTGCCAGCAGTCTCAAGGGGGTCTCCTACGAGCAGTACTTC. It specifies CASSLKGVSYEQYF. Complete variable domain (other parts from reference TRBV2 and TRBJ2-7): EPEVTQTPSHQVTQMGQEVILRCVPISNHLYFYWYRQILGQKVEFLVSFYNNEISEKSEIFDDQFSVERPDGSNFTLKIRSTKLEDSAMYFCASSLKGVSYEQYFGPGTRLTVT.

The chain combines TRBV29-1 with TRBJ1-3, with 7 bases fitting TRBD1. Germline loops: CDR1 SQVTM, CDR2 ANQGSEA. The CDR3 sequence is 13 residues long. V lost 5 bases, J lost 2 bases, and 3 bases stayed unmatched. CDR3 sequence (DNA): TGCAGCGTTCACAGGGGAACTGGAAACACCATATATTTT. It encodes CSVHRGTGNTIYF. The whole variable domain, filled in from reference TRBV29-1 and TRBJ1-3, reads SAVISQKPSRDICQRGTSLTIQCQVDSQVTMMFWYRQQPGQSLTLIATANQGSEATYESGFVIDKFPISRPNLTFSTLTVSNMSPEDSSIYLCSVHRGTGNTIYFGEGSWLTVV.

This chain joins TRBV7-9 and TRBJ1-1, with 7 bases fitting TRBD1. The CDR3 contains 14 residues. CDR1 and CDR2 from the germline V gene are SEHNR and FQNEAQ (reference sequence). V was pared by 3 bases and J by 1 base, with 2 bases of the junction left unmatched. The CDR3 loop reads CASSFGQENTEAFF. CDR3 coding DNA: TGTGCCAGCAGCTTTGGACAGGAGAACACTGAAGCTTTCTTT.

V usage is TRBV28 and J usage is TRBJ1-2, with D hard to call. The CDR3 runs to 13 residues. Germline CDR1 is MDHEN and CDR2 is SYDVKM. Trimming shortened V by 1 base and J by 8 bases, and 11 bases separated the two germline ends. The CDR3 region is CASSLYMGIGYTF. The DNA of the CDR3 is TGTGCCAGCAGTTTATATATGGGCATAGGCTACACCTTC.

The rearrangement links TRBV10-2 to TRBJ1-1; D is unresolved. The CDR3 is 15 amino acids. The germline gives CDR1 WSHSY, CDR2 SAAADI. The ends were cut back, 3 bases at V and 10 bases at J, with 21 bases in the middle. In nucleotides, the CDR3 is TGCGCCAGCAGTGACCAAGGCAACCCACGGGTTAGAGCTTTCTTT. This encodes CASSDQGNPRVRAFF.

The chain couples TRBV6-5 to TRBJ1-6; D gene ambiguous. The CDR3 contains 12 residues. V gave up 2 bases and J gave up 10 bases, with 6 bases separating them. Germline CDR1 is MNHEY and CDR2 is SVGAGI. The CDR3 region has the DNA TGTGCCAGCAGTTACGGGAGGTCACCCCTCCACTTT. Amino acid sequence: CASSYGRSPLHF.

The rearrangement joins TRBV2 to TRBJ1-2; D not certain. The germline gives CDR1 SNHLY, CDR2 FYNNEI. The germline V and J ends were trimmed by 1 base and 5 bases, with 11 bases remaining between them. The CDR3 is made up of 14 amino acids. This chain's CDR3 is CASSEGSGTYGYTF. In nucleotides, the CDR3 is TGTGCCAGCAGTGAAGGGTCAGGAACGTATGGCTACACCTTC.

The chain carries TRBV29-1 and TRBJ2-1, with D possibly matching TRBD1 (6 bases). The ends were cut back, 1 base at V and 6 bases at J, with 13 bases in the middle. CDR1 SQVTM and CDR2 ANQGSEA come from the germline V gene. The CDR3 has 14 residues. The CDR3 loop reads CSVEGQGQVNEQFF. CDR3 DNA sequence: TGCAGCGTTGAAGGGCAGGGGCAGGTCAATGAGCAGTTCTTC.

This clone was seen more than once but under ten times. The chain recombines TRBV5-4 with TRBJ1-1, with D maybe TRBD1 (5 bases). Trimming took off 2 bases at V and 5 bases at J, with 16 bases between the two ends. This CDR3 comprises 15 residues. Germline CDR1 reads SGHNT; CDR2 reads YYREEE (reference sequence). CDR3 protein: CASSLVNRPPTEAFF. The CDR3 nucleotides are TGTGCCAGCAGCTTAGTCAACAGGCCGCCGACTGAAGCTTTCTTT.

This chain links TRBV7-9 with TRBJ2-5; TRBD1 is a possible D gene (6 bases). The last part of the DNA fits TRBJ2-7 better; the J call may be wrong. CDR1 and CDR2 from the germline V gene are SEHNR and FQNEAQ (reference sequence). CDR3 length equals 13 residues. This CDR3 is CASSLGGPYEQYF. The CDR3 region has the DNA TGTGCCAGCAGCTTAGGGGGGCCGTACGAGCAGTACTTC.

The rearrangement joins TRBV5-4 to TRBJ1-6, with D possibly being TRBD1 (6 bases). This CDR3 contains 14 residues. Germline V lookup: CDR1 SGHNT, CDR2 YYREEE (reference sequence). With 2 bases removed from V and 8 bases from J, the gap between germline ends came to 11 bases. The CDR3 reads CASSLRAGDSPLHF. CDR3 DNA: TGTGCCAGCAGCTTAAGGGCAGGGGATTCACCCCTCCACTTT.